Sequencing of this TCR beta chain was carried out in a study of blood T cell repertoires in COVID-19. About the study: The United States, Italy and Spain provided the acute and convalescent COVID-19 samples. Sources were T cells, B-cell-depleted T cells, or PBMCs; the material itself was cDNA or gDNA.

Unmatched junction bases numbered 2, after V lost 1 base and J lost 5 bases. CDR3 length equals 15 residues. Germline CDR1 reads SNHLY; CDR2 reads FYNNEI. In the original workflow: The assay estimated nucleated cells by amplifying reference gene primers. The data were produced by immunoSEQ multiplex PCR, yet TCRdb's version contains in-frame clones alone and is incomplete. The D gene and trimming were derived from the DNA, and the V and J assignments and clone size from that table. The sample shows about 54,000 clones, around 84% of them seen only once. Material for sequencing was peripheral blood. The chain couples TRBV2 to TRBJ2-1; 10 positions match TRBD2. The TCR was taken from a human donor in a cohort sampled during active COVID-19. CDR3 sequence: CASSEEGLADNEQFF. The CDR3 nucleotides read TGTGCCAGCAGTGAAGAAGGACTAGCGGACAATGAGCAGTTCTTC.